These 5 T cell receptor beta chains share one sample of origin, sequenced in a study of early T cells in non-severe SARS-CoV-2 infection. From the 5' RACE reads, TCRdb called clonotypes with MiXCR, one entry per CDR3 protein. The sample comprises fewer than 120,000 distinct CDR3 sequences, roughly 12% of which are singletons, and 3.5% to 4% rests with the top ten. The source material was whole blood, sampled at baseline. These receptors originate from an adult who was a healthcare worker with PCR-confirmed SARS-CoV-2 infection or an uninfected control (not recorded which).

This clonotype was seen repeatedly, ten times or more. The chain carries TRBV24-1 and TRBJ1-1; no firm D call. CDR1 KGHDR and CDR2 SFDVKD come from the germline V gene. The CDR3 is made up of 16 amino acids. V was shortened by 3 bases and J by 0 bases, with 13 bases between the two germline ends. The CDR3 sequence: CATSDVQINMNTEAFF. The CDR3, as DNA: TGTGCCACCAGTGATGTACAGATTAACATGAACACTGAAGCTTTCTTT.

The chain links TRBV11-2 to TRBJ1-1; D not resolved. Germline V gives CDR1 SGHAT, CDR2 FQNNGV. The V and J ends lost 5 bases and 1 base respectively, with 5 bases between them. This CDR3 has 12 residues. CDR3 in amino acids: CASSARNTEAFF. The CDR3 region has the DNA TGTGCCAGCAGCGCCCGGAACACTGAAGCTTTCTTT.

The chain couples TRBV30 to TRBJ2-1; D is ambiguous. This CDR3 has 13 amino acids. The V and J ends lost 1 base and 4 bases respectively, with 8 bases between them. From germline, CDR1 is GTSNPN and CDR2 SVGIG (reference sequence). CDR3 sequence: CAWSAPTYNEQFF. The CDR3 nucleotides are TGTGCCTGGAGTGCCCCGACTTACAATGAGCAGTTCTTC.

This clonotype showed up just a few times. This chain uses TRBV5-4 with TRBJ2-7; 7 nucleotides agree with TRBD1. Germline values: CDR1 SGHNT, CDR2 YYREEE (reference sequence). The CDR3 runs 16 residues. V gave up 1 base and J gave up 1 base; unmatched junction bases: 8. The CDR3, as DNA: TGTGCCAGCAGCTTGAGGCTGGACAGGTTGTCCTACGAGCAGTACTTC. Encoded protein: CASSLRLDRLSYEQYF.

The CDR3 here is CASSPLRGAGEKLFF. DNA for the CDR3: TGTGCCAGCAGTCCTTTACGGGGGGCAGGTGAAAAACTGTTTTTT. This chain connects TRBV28 to TRBJ1-4; possibly TRBD1 for D (6 bases). V was pared by 5 bases and J by 7 bases, with 17 bases between. CDR3 length: 15 amino acids. Germline V lookup: CDR1 MDHEN, CDR2 SYDVKM.